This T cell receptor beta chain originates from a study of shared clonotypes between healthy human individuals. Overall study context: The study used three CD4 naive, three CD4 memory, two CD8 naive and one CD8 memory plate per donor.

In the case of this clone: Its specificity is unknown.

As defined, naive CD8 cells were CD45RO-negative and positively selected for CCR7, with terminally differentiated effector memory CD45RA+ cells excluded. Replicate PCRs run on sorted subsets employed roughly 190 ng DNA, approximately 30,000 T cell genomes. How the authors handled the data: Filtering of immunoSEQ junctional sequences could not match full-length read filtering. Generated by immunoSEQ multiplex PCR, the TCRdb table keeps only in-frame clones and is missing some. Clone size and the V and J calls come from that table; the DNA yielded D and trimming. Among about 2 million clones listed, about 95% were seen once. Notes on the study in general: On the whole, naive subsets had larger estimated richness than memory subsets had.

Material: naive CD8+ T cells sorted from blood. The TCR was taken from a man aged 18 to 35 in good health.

CDR3 protein: CAITDPSGADTQYF. The CDR3 DNA reads as TGTGCCATCACGGACCCGTCAGGGGCAGATACGCAGTATTTT. The chain joins TRBV10-3 to TRBJ2-3; D is possibly TRBD1 (6 bases). The V gene lost 7 bases and the J gene lost 4 bases, with 15 bases spanning the gap. CDR1 is ENHRY and CDR2 is SYGVKD in the germline V gene. The CDR3 totals 14 residues.